One and the same sample provided the 5 T cell receptor beta chains below, sequenced in a study of vaccination and CD4 T cells after COVID-19. Treatment: approximately 9-day PBMC culture with coronavirus spike peptide pools or control peptides (ViraFEST assay). CD4+ T cells of the unexposed donor were collected before the COVID-19 pandemic (2011-2018). The assay that was used to sequence DNA from cultured CD4+ T cells was the Oncomine TCR Beta short-read assay. One entry per CDR3 protein results from TCRdb running MiXCR on the PCR reads. The sample gives about 5,700 distinct CDR3 sequences, 25% to 35% of which show up once; 18% is in the top ten. No antigens are known for them. Specimen: CD4+ T cells from blood, cultured in vitro. The receptors were gathered from a human donor in good health.

Relative to its sample, this clonotype is medium-sized (0.01 to 0.1%). The chain recombines TRBV20-1 with TRBJ2-7; 8 nucleotides match TRBD1. With V trimmed by 6 bases and J by 5 bases, 6 bases remained unmatched. Germline CDR1 DFQATT, CDR2 SNEGSKA (reference sequence). The CDR3 consists of 12 residues. CDR3 nucleotides: TGCAGTGCCGCCGGACAGGGCCACGAGCAGTACTTC. Its protein is CSAAGQGHEQYF.

This chain uses TRBV4-1 with TRBJ1-2, with D possibly being TRBD1 (5 bases). V lost 4 bases, J lost 5 bases, and 11 bases lay in between. CDR1 MGHRA and CDR2 YSYEKL come from the germline V gene. This CDR3 has 13 amino acids. CDR3 sequence: CASSLEGRYGYTF. CDR3 coding DNA: TGCGCCAGCAGCCTCGAGGGGCGGTATGGCTACACCTTC.

This clonotype is categorized as medium-sized (0.01 to 0.1%). The rearrangement joins TRBV6-2 or TRBV6-3 to TRBJ2-5; TRBD1 matches at 9 bases. The ends lost 6 bases at V and 4 bases at J; junction bases unmatched: 9. The CDR3 loop spans 15 amino acids. CDR1 is MNHEY and CDR2 is SVGEGT in the germline V gene. CDR3 in DNA: TGTGCCAGCAGCCCAGGACAGGGGTGGGGAGAGACCCAGTACTTC. Protein sequence: CASSPGQGWGETQYF.

This clonotype occurred a few times. CDR3 residues: CASSSDIRPYEQYF. The CDR3 bases are TGTGCCAGCAGTTCAGACATCAGGCCCTACGAGCAGTACTTC. The V gene is TRBV7-9, the J gene TRBJ2-7; the D is unclear. This CDR3 spans 14 amino acids. Germline loops: CDR1 SEHNR, CDR2 FQNEAQ (reference sequence). V gave up 6 bases and J gave up 2 bases, with 14 bases separating them.

This rearrangement joins TRBV7-2 to TRBJ1-2; no reliable D call. The CDR3 contains 13 residues. Germline CDR1 is SGHTA and CDR2 is FQGNSA. Trimming stripped 3 bases from V and 4 bases from J, with 9 bases between. In DNA form, the CDR3 reads TGTGCCAGCAGCTTTGAGGCGAGCTATGGCTACACCTTC. Its protein product is CASSFEASYGYTF.